The clone carrying this TCR beta chain has a single count. Amplification yielded TCR beta CDR3 regions, with RNA transcripts as the source. The HTBI primer set served for first-round RT-PCR of the TCR CDR3. Via MiXCR, TCRdb re-called the multiplex PCR reads, giving one row per CDR3 protein. The data show 270,000 or so distinct CDR3 sequences, around 15% seen once. The data belong to a study of T cells in Graves' hyperthyroidism and ophthalmopathy. Between the trimmed V and J ends, which lost 5 bases and 5 bases, there was a span of 13 bases. The CDR3 is 14 residues long. Germline V gene data show CDR1 as LNHDA and CDR2 as SQIVND (reference sequence).

The receptor was isolated from a woman between 50 and 59 years old with Graves' hyperthyroidism that later progressed to Graves' ophthalmopathy. The V gene is TRBV19, the J gene TRBJ2-4; D is undetermined. Sequenced sample: blood. DNA for the CDR3: TGTGCCAGTAGTCTGTGGGGATGGGAAAACATTCAGTACTTC. It encodes CASSLWGWENIQYF.